This T cell receptor (beta chain) appears in the sequencing data of a study of blood T cell repertoires in COVID-19. Across the study: Two negative PCRs, clearance, or symptom resolution had been documented for recovered Cohort 3 donors. The United States, Italy and Spain supplied acute and convalescent COVID-19 samples.

As processed by the authors: How many nucleated cells were present was estimated from reference gene primer amplification. Clones were sequenced by immunoSEQ multiplex PCR, and TCRdb holds only the in-frame ones, with some missing. V and J calls and clone size follow that table, whereas D and trimming were derived from the DNA. The sample shows over 200,000 clones, about nine tenths of them seen only once. The CDR3 extends over 13 amino acids. In germline, CDR1 is SGHTA, CDR2 FQGTGA. The V gene lost 5 bases and the J gene lost 3 bases, with 10 bases spanning the gap. Cohort allocation depended upon clinical history that participants reported.

The sequencing sample was made of PBMCs or T cells enriched from blood (not recorded which). The clonotype was recovered from a woman aged 50 to 60 in a cohort exposed to, infected with or recovered from COVID-19 (not recorded which). V is TRBV7-3 and J is TRBJ1-1, with D possibly being TRBD1 (5 bases). The CDR3 bases are TGTGCCAGCAGCCGGGACTCCGACACTGAAGCTTTCTTT. Amino acids: CASSRDSDTEAFF.